What follows are 5 T cell receptor beta chains derived from one specimen sequenced in a study of beta chain features in type 1 diabetes (dated by TCRdb to between 2018 and 2020). The protocol used for the library was the immunoSEQ multiplex PCR assay. The entire amount of isolated RNA was reverse transcribed using the High Capacity cDNA Reverse Transcription Kit, so the sequenced TCRB transcripts were expressed ones. The source is immuneACCESS, and TCRdb retained only in-frame sequences with V and J called. Part of the clones is not carried over; for the studies checked, unresolved V genes explain less than half of this, and the remainder is unexplained. Counted in this sample were some 290,000 clones; roughly an eighth of them appeared once. 0.017% of the sample belongs to the ten largest clones. Here is what the overall study found, with its caveats: A moderate but significant shortening of TCRB CDR3 length was observed in type 1 diabetes patients in all four CD4+ subsets.

These receptors are not linked to any known antigen. Sequenced: naive CD4+ T cells from blood. This sample's cell subset or site label indicates: true naive CD4+ T cells. Every receptor here comes from a man younger than 45 with type 1 diabetes.

Ten or more counts support this clone. The genes are TRBV29-1 and TRBJ2-3, with 9 bases lining up with TRBD2. Per the germline V gene, CDR1 is SQVTM and CDR2 is ANQGSEA. The J segment lost 4 bases and the V segment lost 5 bases, leaving 1 base of the junction unmatched. CDR3 size: 12 residues. The CDR3 is CSVSSGADTQYF. The CDR3 nucleotides read TGCAGCGTTTCTAGCGGGGCAGATACGCAGTATTTT.

The chain couples TRBV4-3 to TRBJ2-1; tentatively, D is TRBD2 (5 bases). Germline V gene lookup returns CDR1 LGHNA and CDR2 YSLEER. The CDR3 is 16 residues long. The ends were cut back, 0 bases at V and 0 bases at J, with 9 bases in the middle. The CDR3, as DNA: TGCGCCAGCAGCCAAGATTTGGGGAGCTCCTACAATGAGCAGTTCTTC. Protein sequence: CASSQDLGSSYNEQFF.

This clone was counted a few times. The chain is built from TRBV7-2 and TRBJ2-1, with 11 bases that match TRBD2. Germline V gene data show CDR1 as SGHTA and CDR2 as FQGNSA. V gave up 5 bases and J gave up 14 bases; unmatched junction bases: 11. The CDR3 extends over 14 amino acids. The CDR3 loop is CASSPRALAGVEFF. Here the CDR3 DNA reads TGTGCCAGCAGCCCGAGGGCACTAGCGGGAGTGGAGTTCTTC.

This clone has a handful of counts. This chain uses TRBV6-6 with TRBJ2-6, with 7 bases identical to TRBD1. The germline V gene encodes CDR1 MNHNY and CDR2 SVGAGI (reference sequence). The V gene end was trimmed by 5 bases and the J gene end by 3 bases; junction bases not matched to a gene: 1. The CDR3 has 14 residues. The CDR3 reads CASSHRGGANVLTF. DNA for the CDR3: TGTGCCAGCAGTCACAGGGGTGGGGCCAACGTCCTGACTTTC.

The chain joins TRBV7-9 to TRBJ1-1; D remains ambiguous. Trimming took off 6 bases at V and 7 bases at J, with 12 bases between the two ends. The CDR3 loop spans 12 amino acids. Germline CDR1 SEHNR, CDR2 FQNEAQ (reference sequence). The CDR3 is CASRWGEGEAFF. CDR3 nucleotides: TGTGCCAGCAGATGGGGAGAGGGTGAAGCTTTCTTT.